The 31 T cell receptor beta chains presented below share a single source sample, sequenced in a study of T cells in Graves' hyperthyroidism and ophthalmopathy. RNA transcripts gave rise to amplified TCR beta CDR3 regions. The TCR CDR3 first-round RT-PCR relied on the HTBI primer set. TCRdb reprocessed the multiplex PCR reads with MiXCR, giving one entry per CDR3 protein. The sample shows about 680,000 distinct CDR3 sequences, around a third of them seen only once. Material: blood. The receptors come from a woman aged 40 to 55 with Graves' hyperthyroidism.

CDR3 in amino acids: CASSPDPTYEQYF. CDR3 DNA sequence: TGTGCCAGCAGCCCCGACCCTACCTACGAGCAGTACTTC. The rearrangement links TRBV7-2 to TRBJ2-7, with unresolved D. The CDR3 has 13 amino acids. V was clipped by 5 bases and J by 2 bases, with 10 bases between them. Germline V gene data show CDR1 as SGHTA and CDR2 as FQGNSA.

Regarding this clonotype: This could be a read error, since a much larger clone is one nucleotide away. Written as DNA, the CDR3 is TGCAGTGCTAGAGAGGGTACGAACACTGAAGCTTTCTTT. This codes for CSAREGTNTEAFF. The chain couples TRBV20-1 to TRBJ1-1, with D hard to call. The CDR3 is 13 amino acids. The germline V and J ends were trimmed by 0 bases and 1 base, with 6 bases remaining between them. Germline CDR1 and CDR2: DFQATT and SNEGSKA (reference sequence).

This clonotype was observed a handful of times. A read error may produce the germline difference seen at one junction end. The chain joins TRBV12-3 or TRBV12-4 to TRBJ1-1; D gene unclear. This CDR3 contains 13 residues. The CDR3 DNA reads as TGTGCCAGCAGTTTAGAGTCGGGGTCTGAAGCTTCCTTT. Protein: CASSLESGSEASF.

This chain connects TRBV19 to TRBJ2-7, with 10 bases fitting TRBD2. The last part of the DNA fits TRBJ2-1 better; the J call may be wrong. CDR1 and CDR2 (germline): LNHDA, SQIVND (reference sequence). The CDR3 is made up of 15 amino acids. As DNA, the CDR3 is TGTGCCAGTAGTCAGGGACTAGCGTACTACAATGAGCAGTTCTTC. It encodes CASSQGLAYYNEQFF.

The chain combines TRBV6-2 or TRBV6-3 with TRBJ1-5; the D gene is possibly TRBD1 (5 bases). V was pared by 6 bases and J by 5 bases, with 14 bases between. The CDR3 has 14 amino acids. Germline CDR1 reads MNHEY; CDR2 reads SVGEGT. As DNA, the CDR3 is TGTGCCAGCAGACGAGGGGAGTGGGATCAGCCCCAGCATTTT. Amino acids: CASRRGEWDQPQHF.

This clonotype was counted many times. The chain carries TRBV10-3 and TRBJ1-3; D is unresolved. The CDR3 is made up of 13 amino acids. CDR1 and CDR2 (germline): ENHRY, SYGVKD. V dropped 6 bases and J dropped 4 bases, with 10 bases sitting between them. The CDR3 bases are TGTGCCATCAGAGACGTCTCAGGAAACACCATATATTTT. This sequence encodes CAIRDVSGNTIYF.

The chain couples TRBV6-2 or TRBV6-3 to TRBJ2-5; 11 positions match TRBD2. The J segment lost 5 bases and the V segment lost 6 bases, leaving 8 bases of the junction unmatched. This CDR3 has 15 residues. The germline V gene encodes CDR1 MNHEY and CDR2 SVGEGT. CDR3 nucleotides: TGTGCCAGCAGAATGCTAGCGGGGGGAAGCGAGACCCAGTACTTC. Protein sequence: CASRMLAGGSETQYF.

There are many counts of this clonotype. CDR3 region: CAISAIGSGNTIYF. DNA of the CDR3: TGTGCCATCAGTGCCATAGGATCTGGAAACACCATATATTTT. The chain uses TRBV10-3 and TRBJ1-3; D unclear. Germline CDR1 is ENHRY and CDR2 is SYGVKD. The length of the CDR3 is 14 residues. The V gene lost 4 bases and the J gene lost 1 base, with 8 bases spanning the gap.

V usage is TRBV29-1 and J usage is TRBJ1-2; D is possibly TRBD1 (6 bases). Between the trimmed V and J ends, which lost 0 bases and 2 bases, there was a span of 10 bases. The germline gives CDR1 SQVTM, CDR2 ANQGSEA. The CDR3 loop spans 14 amino acids. CDR3: CSVEDTGGNYGYTF. The CDR3 nucleotides read TGCAGCGTTGAAGACACCGGGGGCAACTATGGCTACACCTTC.

The chain uses TRBV4-3 and TRBJ1-5; TRBD1 is a possible D gene (6 bases). The CDR3 runs 15 residues. Deletions cut 0 bases from V and 7 bases from J, with 13 bases between. Germline CDR1 and CDR2: LGHNA and YSLEER. The CDR3 sequence is CASSQDYGQGQPQHF. The CDR3 DNA follows: TGCGCCAGCAGCCAAGATTATGGTCAGGGGCAGCCCCAGCATTTT.

The rearrangement uses TRBV20-1 and TRBJ1-1, with D possibly TRBD1 on 5 matching bases. Germline-derived CDR1 and CDR2 are DFQATT and SNEGSKA (reference sequence). The ends were cut back, 0 bases at V and 7 bases at J, with 12 bases in the middle. The CDR3 totals 13 residues. In DNA form, the CDR3 reads TGCAGTGCTAGAGAGGGGGGGGGTGATGAAGCTTTCTTT. It translates to CSAREGGGDEAFF.

The rearrangement uses TRBV29-1 and TRBJ1-1; tentative D call: TRBD1 (5 bases). With 2 bases removed from V and 0 bases from J, the gap between germline ends came to 13 bases. Germline V gene lookup returns CDR1 SQVTM and CDR2 ANQGSEA. CDR3 length: 15 amino acids. The CDR3 sequence is CSVESQGFMNTEAFF. CDR3 coding DNA: TGCAGCGTTGAATCCCAGGGATTTATGAACACTGAAGCTTTCTTT.

Of note for this clonotype: Just one base apart from a much larger clone, this may be a read error. The chain links TRBV6-2 or TRBV6-3 to TRBJ1-2; TRBD1 might be the D (6 bases). The V gene's germline CDR1 is MNHEY and CDR2 SVGEGT. The CDR3 sequence is 11 residues long. The CDR3 protein is CASRTGYGHTF. CDR3 bases: TGTGCCAGCAGGACAGGCTATGGCCACACCTTC.

This clonotype came up many times. This rearrangement joins TRBV2 to TRBJ1-4, with D possibly matching TRBD1 (6 bases). The CDR3 runs to 15 residues. Trimming took 4 bases from V and 4 from J, leaving 13 bases between them. Germline CDR1 is SNHLY and CDR2 is FYNNEI. The CDR3 sequence: CASSGLTGFNEKLFF. The CDR3 DNA reads as TGTGCCAGCAGTGGCCTGACAGGATTTAATGAAAAACTGTTTTTT.

The genes are TRBV30 and TRBJ2-5; 7 nucleotides agree with TRBD1. The CDR3 consists of 14 residues. V dropped 3 bases and J dropped 3; count of bases not matched to a gene: 7. The germline V gene has CDR1 GTSNPN and CDR2 SVGIG (reference sequence). The CDR3 nucleotides read TGTGCCTGGAGGCGACAGGGCCTGGAAGAGACCCAGTACTTC. This translates into CAWRRQGLEETQYF.

The rearrangement uses TRBV6-4 and TRBJ2-6, with D perhaps matching TRBD1 or TRBD2 (6 bases each). Germline values: CDR1 MRHNA, CDR2 SNTAGT. The CDR3 spans 16 residues. The germline V and J ends were trimmed by 11 bases and 0 bases, with 17 bases remaining between them. DNA for the CDR3: TGTGCCGCAAAAACAGGGACTGCCTCTGGGGCCAACGTCCTGACTTTC. This translates into CAAKTGTASGANVLTF.

This clonotype was seen many times. The chain has TRBV7-8 and TRBJ1-5, with D perhaps matching TRBD1 (5 bases). This CDR3 has 16 amino acids. V was pared by 6 bases and J by 6 bases, with 21 bases between. Germline V CDR1 and CDR2: SGHVS, FQNEAQ. CDR3 DNA: TGTGCCAGCAGTCACCCCGGGACCTACCCGGGTCAGCCCCAGCATTTT. As protein: CASSHPGTYPGQPQHF.

J is TRBJ1-2 and V is TRBV11-2; D remains ambiguous. V lost 11 bases to trimming and J lost 2 bases, with 9 bases between them. CDR1 is SGHAT and CDR2 is FQNNGV in the germline V gene. The CDR3 loop spans 11 amino acids. The CDR3 coding sequence is TGTGCCTGGAGTTCCAACTATGGCTACACCTTC. It translates to CAWSSNYGYTF.

This clonotype has only a few counts. The J gene is TRBJ2-7, the V gene TRBV20-1, with a possible D match to TRBD1 (5 bases). CDR3 length: 12 amino acids. V lost 3 bases to trimming and J lost 5 bases, with 11 bases between them. Per the germline V gene, CDR1 is DFQATT and CDR2 is SNEGSKA (reference sequence). The CDR3 spells CSARGQSDEQYF. The CDR3 nucleotides are TGCAGTGCTAGGGGGCAGAGCGACGAGCAGTACTTC.

This clonotype appeared a few times. The V and J genes are TRBV6-6 and TRBJ2-7, with TRBD2 matching 7 bases. The CDR3 spans 15 residues. After removal of 1 base from V and 5 bases from J, the junction contained 8 bases not matched to a gene. CDR1 and CDR2 (germline): MNHNY, SVGAGI (reference sequence). The CDR3 bases are TGTGCCAGCAGTTACTGGGAGGGAGCTGGCGACGAGCAGTACTTC. The encoded protein is CASSYWEGAGDEQYF.

The J gene is TRBJ1-5, the V gene TRBV11-2, with D perhaps matching TRBD1 (5 bases). V lost 5 bases and J lost 1, with 18 bases in between. This CDR3 has 17 amino acids. The germline CDR1 and CDR2 sequences are SGHAT and FQNNGV. For the CDR3, the DNA is TGTGCCAGCAGCCAAGACGAAACGGGGCGGAGCAATCAGCCCCAGCATTTT. It specifies CASSQDETGRSNQPQHF.

In DNA, the CDR3 is TGTGCCAGCAGCTTAATGGGACAGGGAAGTGAGAGCAATCAGCCCCAGCATTTT. This codes for CASSLMGQGSESNQPQHF. V and J are TRBV7-9 and TRBJ1-5; TRBD1 matches 9 bases. V lost 2 bases and J lost 1; bases outside the gene matches: 9. The CDR3 is 18 amino acids. The germline gives CDR1 SEHNR, CDR2 FQNEAQ (reference sequence).

The chain couples TRBV9 to TRBJ1-4; a possible D gene is TRBD1 (5 bases). Germline lookup yields CDR1 SGDLS and CDR2 YYNGEE. Trimming pared 3 bases from V and 14 bases from J, leaving 17 bases between. The CDR3 is 13 amino acids. CDR3: CASSGQTSGGLFF. The CDR3 DNA reads as TGTGCCAGCAGCGGACAGACTAGCGGGGGTCTGTTTTTT.

The rearrangement links TRBV19 to TRBJ1-5; maybe TRBD1 (6 bases). V lost 5 bases and J lost 4, with 12 bases in between. The germline V gene encodes CDR1 LNHDA and CDR2 SQIVND (reference sequence). This CDR3 is 14 amino acids long. This CDR3 is CASSLPGTNQPQHF. CDR3 DNA: TGTGCCAGTAGTCTCCCAGGGACAAATCAGCCCCAGCATTTT.

The V and J genes are TRBV3-1 and TRBJ1-1; D not certain. Germline lookup yields CDR1 LGHDT and CDR2 YNNKEL (reference sequence). CDR3 length: 14 amino acids. Trimming removed 2 bases from V and 3 bases from J, with 10 bases in between. CDR3 sequence: CASSQRRPDTEAFF. CDR3 nucleotides: TGTGCCAGCAGCCAACGGCGTCCGGACACTGAAGCTTTCTTT.

This clonotype has more than one count but fewer than ten. The chain employs TRBV7-9 and TRBJ1-3; the D gene is possibly TRBD1 (5 bases). The V gene's germline CDR1 is SEHNR and CDR2 FQNEAQ (reference sequence). CDR3 size: 15 residues. V lost 5 bases to trimming and J lost 4 bases, with 15 bases between them. Written as DNA, the CDR3 is TGTGCCAGCAGCACCCAGCCGCAGGGAGGAAACACCATATATTTT. The encoded protein is CASSTQPQGGNTIYF.

The V call is TRBV7-3, the J call TRBJ1-4; TRBD1 aligns across 7 bases. The CDR3 has 14 amino acids. Germline V gene sequence: CDR1 SGHTA, CDR2 FQGTGA. J gave up 6 bases and V 6 bases, and 7 bases lay outside the gene matches. DNA for the CDR3: TGTGCCAGCAGTTCGGGACAGCCTGATGAAAAACTGTTTTTT. Its translation is CASSSGQPDEKLFF.

The chain uses TRBV6-1 and TRBJ2-6; D perhaps matches TRBD2 (7 bases). V lost 5 bases to trimming and J lost 1 base, with 18 bases between them. The CDR3 is 18 amino acids. Germline V gives CDR1 MNHNS, CDR2 SASEGT. The CDR3 DNA reads as TGTGCCAGCAGTCAACAGGGCTGGGGGGGGTCTGGGGCCAACGTCCTGACTTTC. Translation: CASSQQGWGGSGANVLTF.

The J gene is TRBJ1-1, the V gene TRBV5-6; 7 bases align to TRBD1. The CDR3 contains 15 residues. With V trimmed by 4 bases and J by 1 base, 7 bases remained unmatched. Germline CDR1 is SGHDT and CDR2 is YYEEEE. CDR3 loop: CASSDTGAQNTEAFF. CDR3 DNA sequence: TGTGCCAGCAGCGATACAGGGGCCCAGAACACTGAAGCTTTCTTT.

The DNA of the CDR3 is TGTGCCAGCAGCGCTTCGCTAGCGGGGGTGAGGGAGACCCAGTACTTC. It yields the protein CASSASLAGVRETQYF. The chain combines TRBV9 with TRBJ2-5; 10 bases are a match to TRBD2. Germline V gives CDR1 SGDLS, CDR2 YYNGEE. This CDR3 is 16 amino acids long. V lost 3 bases to trimming and J lost 5 bases; unmatched junction nucleotides: 10.

Points on this clonotype: A much bigger clone sits one base away, suggesting this may be a read error. The conserved closing phenylalanine or tryptophan is absent in this CDR3, likely reflecting a read error. This CDR3 reads CASSIDRGGGMGGYTL. The CDR3 DNA follows: TGTGCCAGCAGCATCGACAGGGGAGGGGGGATGGGAGGCTACACCCTC. The chain has TRBV7-9 and TRBJ1-2; 8 bases fit TRBD1. Trimming removed 5 bases from V and 8 bases from J; junction bases left unmatched: 16. Germline V gives CDR1 SEHNR, CDR2 FQNEAQ (reference sequence). This CDR3 has 16 residues.